This T cell receptor (beta chain) was captured in a study of molecular identifiers for immune sequencing clone quantification. The CDR3 is made up of 14 amino acids. CDR1 and CDR2 from the germline V gene are SQVTM and ANQGSEA. Trimming took 7 bases from V and 0 from J, leaving 12 bases between them. This clonotype was seen repeatedly, ten times or more. From the PCR reads, TCRdb called clonotypes with MiXCR, one entry per CDR3 protein. Of some 650,000 distinct CDR3 sequences listed, nearly 20% are singletons. What was sequenced was naive CD8+ T cells from blood, with Jurkat cell RNA spiked in. Noted subset: FACS-sorted CD8+CD4-CCR7+CD45RA+ naive T cells. This clonotype was obtained from a human donor in good health. Some libraries in this study had Jurkat cell RNA spiked in. The J gene is TRBJ2-2, the V gene TRBV29-1, with D perhaps TRBD1 or TRBD2 (5 bases each). CDR3 sequence: CSAGTTSNTGELFF. CDR3 DNA sequence: TGCAGCGCTGGGACCACCTCGAACACCGGGGAGCTGTTTTTT.